This TCR beta chain appears in the sequencing data of a study of low-dose radiotherapy and immunotherapy resistance in tumors. Study details: Treatment of Cohort 1 consisted of 0.5 Gy per fraction every 2 weeks, adding up to 6.5 Gy. With 1 Gy per fraction every two weeks, Cohort 2 accumulated 13 Gy across 26 weeks. Aspirin 300 mg, taken orally and daily, was given to patients for four cycles from cycle 1 day 1.

This CDR3 is 14 amino acids long. Deletions cut 7 bases from V and 8 bases from J, with 16 bases between. The germline V gene encodes CDR1 SGHDT and CDR2 YYEEEE. TRAV and TRBV primers primed cDNA for both TCRalpha and TCRbeta. Both a constant-region primer and a V-primer adapter served to amplify TCRs across 15 to 20 PCR cycles. TCRdb reprocessed the reads with MiXCR, giving one entry per CDR3 protein. The sample has about 10,000 distinct CDR3 sequences; 35% to 50% are singletons. The study gave donors nivolumab, ipilimumab, aspirin, low-dose cyclophosphamide and low-dose radiotherapy. The chain carries TRBV5-6 and TRBJ1-6; a possible D gene is TRBD1 (6 bases). This TCR was recovered from a human donor with advanced metastatic prostate, ovarian, gallbladder or colorectal cancer (not recorded which). This table probably holds off-target reads from a library built for another chain. The CDR3 protein is CASVDRSGDSPLHF. CDR3 bases: TGTGCCAGCGTCGACAGGTCGGGGGATTCACCCCTCCACTTT.